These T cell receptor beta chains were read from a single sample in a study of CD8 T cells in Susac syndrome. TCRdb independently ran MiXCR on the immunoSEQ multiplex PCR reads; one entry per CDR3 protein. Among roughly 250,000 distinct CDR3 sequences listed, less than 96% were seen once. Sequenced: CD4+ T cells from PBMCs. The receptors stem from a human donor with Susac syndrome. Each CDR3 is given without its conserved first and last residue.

CDR3 protein: ASTLAGDLDEQY
J gene: TRBJ2-7
V gene: TRBV5-1
CDR3 length: 12

CDR3 protein: SAQTSGIGEQY
J gene: TRBJ2-7
V gene: TRBV20-1
CDR3 length: 11

CDR3 protein: ASTASGSPGSYNEQF
J gene: TRBJ2-1
V gene: TRBV5-1
CDR3 length: 15

CDR3 protein: SARDTERESTDTQY
J gene: TRBJ2-3
V gene: TRBV20-1
CDR3 length: 14

CDR3 protein: SASTGQETQY
J gene: TRBJ2-5
V gene: TRBV20-1
CDR3 length: 10

CDR3 protein: SERDHSGGYT
J gene: TRBJ1-2
V gene: TRBV29-1
CDR3 length: 10

CDR3 protein: ASRNRPGQLTDTQY
J gene: TRBJ2-3
V gene: TRBV25-1
CDR3 length: 14

CDR3 protein: ASSARGLSYEQY
J gene: TRBJ2-7
V gene: TRBV27
CDR3 length: 12

CDR3 protein: ASSQATEDRGVRNEQF
J gene: TRBJ2-1
V gene: TRBV4-2
CDR3 length: 16

CDR3 protein: ASTDKFTGPEQY
J gene: TRBJ2-7
V gene: TRBV11-2
CDR3 length: 12

CDR3 protein: ASSSGGHGELF
J gene: TRBJ2-2
V gene: TRBV7-7
CDR3 length: 11

CDR3 protein: SASTGLTYEQY
J gene: TRBJ2-7
V gene: TRBV20-1
CDR3 length: 11

CDR3 protein: SARDYHTGVVTEAF
J gene: TRBJ1-1
V gene: TRBV20-1
CDR3 length: 14

CDR3 protein: ASSYSWLDNQPQH
J gene: TRBJ1-5
V gene: TRBV6-5
CDR3 length: 13

CDR3 protein: SARGVSEQF
J gene: TRBJ2-1
V gene: TRBV20-1
CDR3 length: 9